The clone carrying this T cell receptor beta chain was observed a few times. Sequence at one end of the junction differs from germline and may be a read error. CDR3 length: 14 amino acids. Germline CDR1 SEHNR, CDR2 FQNEAQ (reference sequence). PCR used 60 Vbeta primers and 13 Jbeta primers. TCRdb keeps only in-frame clones here, not all; method: immunoSEQ multiplex PCR. The data contain more than 85,000 clones, approximately 80% of them singletons. This record belongs to a study of cytomegalovirus exposure and HLA in healthy donors. The TCR originated in a male donor in good health and CMV-seropositive. Sequenced input: PBMCs. The chain is built from TRBV7-9 and TRBJ2-7; D perhaps matches TRBD2 (6 bases). The CDR3 sequence is CSSSAYRETDEQYF. The CDR3 DNA follows: TGTTCCAGCAGCGCCTATCGGGAGACAGACGAGCAGTACTTC. The full variable domain, with the rest looked up from reference TRBV7-9 and TRBJ2-7, is DTGVSQNPRHKITKRGQNVTFRCDPISEHNRLYWYRQTLGQGPEFLTYFQNEAQLEKSRLLSDRFSAERPKGSFSTLEIQRTEQGDSAMYLCSSSAYRETDEQYFGPGTRLTVT.